The present T cell receptor beta chain was sequenced within a study of cytomegalovirus exposure and HLA in healthy donors. Study results and limitations: Later on, an analysis tied roughly 17,000 TCR beta sequences to HLA alleles at 0.05 false discovery rate.

The CDR3 has 13 amino acids. Germline CDR1 is SGHTS and CDR2 is YDEGEE. The PCR used 60 Vbeta and 13 Jbeta primers. Data came from immunoSEQ multiplex PCR; TCRdb stores just in-frame clones and leaves some out. This table has under 150,000 clones, 65% to 85% appearing once. Notes on this clone: What it recognizes is unknown. Mismatch with germline at one junction end may stem from a read error.

The clonotype originates from a woman aged 25 to 39 in good health and CMV-seropositive. Input material: PBMCs. V and J are TRBV5-8 and TRBJ1-2, with 7 bases matching TRBD1. The CDR3 DNA sequence: TGTGCCAGCAGCTTGGACGACAGGGATGGCTACATCTTC. Translation gives CASSLDDRDGYIF.